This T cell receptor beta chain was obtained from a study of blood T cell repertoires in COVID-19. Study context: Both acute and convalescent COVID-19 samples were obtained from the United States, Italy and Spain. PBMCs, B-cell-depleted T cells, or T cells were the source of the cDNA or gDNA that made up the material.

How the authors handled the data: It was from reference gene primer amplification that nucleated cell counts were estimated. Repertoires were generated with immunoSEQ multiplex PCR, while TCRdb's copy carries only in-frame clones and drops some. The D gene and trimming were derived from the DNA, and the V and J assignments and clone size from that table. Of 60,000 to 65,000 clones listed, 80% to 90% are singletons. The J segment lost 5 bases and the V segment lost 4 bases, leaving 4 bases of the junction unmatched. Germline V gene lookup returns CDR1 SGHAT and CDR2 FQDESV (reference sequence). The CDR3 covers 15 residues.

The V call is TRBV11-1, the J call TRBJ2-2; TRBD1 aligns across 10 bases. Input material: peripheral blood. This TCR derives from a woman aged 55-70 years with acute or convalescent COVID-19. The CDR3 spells CASSSGTGVTGELFF. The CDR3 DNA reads TGTGCCAGCAGCTCCGGGACAGGGGTTACCGGGGAGCTGTTTTTT.